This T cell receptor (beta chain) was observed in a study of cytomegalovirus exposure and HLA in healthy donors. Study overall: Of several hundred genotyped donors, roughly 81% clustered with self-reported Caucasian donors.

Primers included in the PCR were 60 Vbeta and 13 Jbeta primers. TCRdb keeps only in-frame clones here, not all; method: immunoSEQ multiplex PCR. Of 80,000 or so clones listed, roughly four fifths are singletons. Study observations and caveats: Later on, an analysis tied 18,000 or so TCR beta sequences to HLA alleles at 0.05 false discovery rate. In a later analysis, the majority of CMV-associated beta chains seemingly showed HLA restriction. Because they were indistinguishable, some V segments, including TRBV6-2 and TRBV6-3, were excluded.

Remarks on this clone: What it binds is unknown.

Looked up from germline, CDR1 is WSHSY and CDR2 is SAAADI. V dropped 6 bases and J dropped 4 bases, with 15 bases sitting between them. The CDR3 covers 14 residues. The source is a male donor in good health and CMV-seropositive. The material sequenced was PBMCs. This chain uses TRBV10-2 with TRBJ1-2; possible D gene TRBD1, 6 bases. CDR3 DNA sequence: TGCGCCAGCAGACCAGCCGGGACAATCTATGGCTACACCTTC. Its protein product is CASRPAGTIYGYTF.